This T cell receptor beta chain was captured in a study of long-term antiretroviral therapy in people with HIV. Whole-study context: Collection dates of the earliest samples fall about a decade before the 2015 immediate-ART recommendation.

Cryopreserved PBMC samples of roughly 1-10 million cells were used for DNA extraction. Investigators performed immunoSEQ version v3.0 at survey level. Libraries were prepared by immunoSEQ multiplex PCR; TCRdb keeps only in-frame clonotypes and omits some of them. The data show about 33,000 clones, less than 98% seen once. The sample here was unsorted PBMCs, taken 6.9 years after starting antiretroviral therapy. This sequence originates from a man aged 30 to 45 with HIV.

CDR3 sequence: CASSYRTYGYTF. DNA for the CDR3: TGTGCCAGCAGTTACCGGACCTATGGCTACACCTTC. This chain connects TRBV6-5 to TRBJ1-2; no firm D call. CDR3 length: 12 amino acids. Trimming cost V 2 bases and J 4 bases, with 5 bases left between them. Germline V lookup: CDR1 MNHEY, CDR2 SVGAGI.